The rows below give T cell receptor beta chains drawn from one sample of a study of identifying expanded T cells in peripheral blood. The data were produced by immunoSEQ multiplex PCR, yet TCRdb's version contains in-frame clones alone and is incomplete. Of more than 50,000 clones detected, around 81% appear once; the ten largest clones hold about a sixth. Sequenced: blood. The origin of the receptors is a person aged 18 to 75 in good health. The CDR3 runs from the conserved cysteine through the conserved F or W. The D gene is left open where the match is weak. Clone size is stated in some rows and not others, as once, few, many or a class when expanded.

d_call: TRBD2; v_call: TRBV7-2; clone_size: -; j_call: TRBJ2-1; cdr3_aa: CASSPQLAGGPGNEQFF; cdr3_nt: TGTGCCAGCAGCCCCCAACTAGCGGGAGGCCCGGGGAATGAGCAGTTCTTC
d_call: -; v_call: TRBV5-5; clone_size: once; j_call: TRBJ1-2; cdr3_aa: CASSAADRFLF; cdr3_nt: TGTGCCAGCAGCGCGGCGGACCGATTCTTGTTC
d_call: TRBD1; v_call: TRBV9; clone_size: few; j_call: TRBJ2-7; cdr3_aa: CASSGQGAYEQYF; cdr3_nt: TGTGCCAGCAGCGGACAGGGGGCCTACGAGCAGTACTTC
d_call: -; v_call: TRBV28; clone_size: -; j_call: TRBJ1-5; cdr3_aa: CASSLLTSSQPQHF; cdr3_nt: TGTGCCAGCAGTTTACTCACATCAAGTCAGCCCCAGCATTTT
d_call: -; v_call: TRBV5-1; clone_size: -; j_call: TRBJ2-3; cdr3_aa: CASSLGPITDTQYF; cdr3_nt: TGCGCCAGCAGCTTGGGGCCAATCACAGATACGCAGTATTTT
d_call: -; v_call: TRBV5-4; clone_size: -; j_call: TRBJ1-3; cdr3_aa: CASSLEAGNTIYF; cdr3_nt: TGTGCCAGCAGCTTGGAGGCTGGAAACACCATATATTTT
d_call: TRBD1; v_call: TRBV6-5; clone_size: -; j_call: TRBJ1-4; cdr3_aa: CASSRQGGKLFF; cdr3_nt: TGTGCCAGCAGTCGACAGGGCGGAAAACTGTTTTTT
d_call: -; v_call: TRBV2; clone_size: -; j_call: TRBJ1-4; cdr3_aa: CASIPGTDLNEKLFF; cdr3_nt: TGTGCCAGTATACCAGGGACGGATCTTAATGAAAAACTGTTTTTT
d_call: -; v_call: TRBV2; clone_size: -; j_call: TRBJ1-1; cdr3_aa: CASSDGGQITEAFF; cdr3_nt: TGTGCCAGCAGTGATGGGGGTCAGATCACTGAAGCTTTCTTT
d_call: -; v_call: TRBV30; clone_size: -; j_call: TRBJ2-1; cdr3_aa: CAWSLTWLGEKQFF; cdr3_nt: TGTGCCTGGAGTTTGACATGGCTGGGTGAAAAGCAGTTCTTC
d_call: -; v_call: TRBV27; clone_size: -; j_call: TRBJ2-1; cdr3_aa: CASTRLGEGRNEQFF; cdr3_nt: TGTGCCAGCACCCGACTTGGTGAGGGTCGGAATGAGCAGTTCTTC
d_call: -; v_call: TRBV18; clone_size: -; j_call: TRBJ1-4; cdr3_aa: CASSPGQGYNEKLFF; cdr3_nt: TGTGCCAGCTCACCAGGGCAGGGGTACAATGAAAAACTGTTTTTT
d_call: -; v_call: TRBV6-6; clone_size: once; j_call: TRBJ1-2; cdr3_aa: CASSRGEGYGYTF; cdr3_nt: TGTGCCAGCAGTCGAGGGGAGGGCTATGGCTACACCTTC
d_call: TRBD1; v_call: TRBV7-9; clone_size: once; j_call: TRBJ1-4; cdr3_aa: CASSSDRGLNEKLFF; cdr3_nt: TGTGCCAGCAGCTCCGACAGGGGACTAAATGAAAAACTGTTTTTT
d_call: -; v_call: TRBV11-3; clone_size: many; j_call: TRBJ1-2; cdr3_aa: CASSTRGAYGYTF; cdr3_nt: TGTGCCAGCAGTACCCGGGGGGCCTATGGCTACACCTTC
d_call: -; v_call: TRBV9; clone_size: few; j_call: TRBJ1-5; cdr3_aa: CASSVGHNNQPQHF; cdr3_nt: TGTGCCAGCAGCGTCGGACACAATAATCAGCCCCAGCATTTT
d_call: -; v_call: TRBV14; clone_size: -; j_call: TRBJ1-1; cdr3_aa: CASSHRRGDKEAFF; cdr3_nt: TGTGCCAGCAGCCACAGAAGGGGGGACAAAGAAGCTTTCTTT
d_call: -; v_call: TRBV14; clone_size: -; j_call: TRBJ2-3; cdr3_aa: CASSQGGTGVGDTQYF; cdr3_nt: TGTGCCAGCAGCCAAGGAGGGACGGGAGTCGGGGATACGCAGTATTTT
d_call: -; v_call: TRBV4-1; clone_size: -; j_call: TRBJ1-5; cdr3_aa: CASSREEGVHQPQHF; cdr3_nt: TGCGCCAGCAGCCGCGAGGAGGGGGTTCATCAGCCCCAGCATTTT
d_call: TRBD1; v_call: TRBV12-5; clone_size: -; j_call: TRBJ2-5; cdr3_aa: CASGLGQGDGETQYF; cdr3_nt: TGTGCTAGTGGTTTGGGACAGGGGGACGGGGAGACCCAGTACTTC
d_call: -; v_call: TRBV7-3; clone_size: -; j_call: TRBJ1-1; cdr3_aa: CASSSGPNTEAFF; cdr3_nt: TGTGCCAGCTCCTCGGGGCCGAACACTGAAGCTTTCTTT
d_call: -; v_call: TRBV9; clone_size: -; j_call: TRBJ2-1; cdr3_aa: CASSKRDQGSYNEQFF; cdr3_nt: TGTGCCAGCAGCAAGAGGGACCAGGGCTCCTACAATGAGCAGTTCTTC
d_call: -; v_call: TRBV21-1; clone_size: few; j_call: TRBJ1-1; cdr3_aa: CASSNRDRDMNTEAFF; cdr3_nt: TGTGCCAGCAGCAACCGGGACAGGGACATGAACACTGAAGCTTTCTTT
d_call: TRBD2; v_call: TRBV7-8; clone_size: few; j_call: TRBJ2-7; cdr3_aa: CASSETSGSTNEQYF; cdr3_nt: TGTGCCAGCAGCGAGACTAGCGGGAGTACGAACGAGCAGTACTTC
d_call: TRBD1; v_call: TRBV18; clone_size: -; j_call: TRBJ1-2; cdr3_aa: CASSPPTRTGASSYGYTF; cdr3_nt: TGTGCCAGCTCACCACCTACTAGGACAGGGGCCTCATCGTATGGCTACACCTTC
d_call: -; v_call: TRBV27; clone_size: -; j_call: TRBJ2-2; cdr3_aa: CASSRDSDSSFTGELFF; cdr3_nt: TGTGCCAGCAGCCGGGACTCCGACTCTTCTTTCACCGGGGAGCTGTTTTTT
d_call: TRBD1; v_call: TRBV30; clone_size: -; j_call: TRBJ2-7; cdr3_aa: CAWRGQDRKPYEQYF; cdr3_nt: TGTGCCTGGAGGGGTCAGGACAGGAAGCCGTACGAGCAGTACTTC
d_call: -; v_call: TRBV5-8; clone_size: -; j_call: TRBJ2-3; cdr3_aa: CASNKYVGGTDTQYF; cdr3_nt: TGTGCCAGCAACAAATATGTGGGGGGCACAGATACGCAGTATTTT
d_call: -; v_call: TRBV6-4; clone_size: -; j_call: TRBJ2-2; cdr3_aa: CASSEGGGATGELFF; cdr3_nt: TGTGCCAGCAGTGAAGGTGGGGGGGCCACCGGGGAGCTGTTTTTT
d_call: TRBD1; v_call: TRBV9; clone_size: -; j_call: TRBJ1-6; cdr3_aa: CASRSGQGANNSPLHF; cdr3_nt: TGTGCCAGCAGGTCGGGACAGGGGGCAAATAATTCACCCCTCCACTTT
d_call: TRBD2; v_call: TRBV29-1; clone_size: few; j_call: TRBJ2-1; cdr3_aa: CSVIPPGGAFSYNEQFF; cdr3_nt: TGCAGCGTTATTCCCCCGGGGGGGGCATTCTCCTACAATGAGCAGTTCTTC
d_call: -; v_call: TRBV11-3; clone_size: -; j_call: TRBJ2-3; cdr3_aa: CASGRSEGRETDTQYF; cdr3_nt: TGTGCCAGCGGCCGAAGTGAGGGGAGAGAGACAGATACGCAGTATTTT
d_call: -; v_call: TRBV18; clone_size: -; j_call: TRBJ2-1; cdr3_aa: CASSPGLASYLRDEQFF; cdr3_nt: TGTGCCAGCTCACCGGGCCTAGCTTCTTATTTGCGTGATGAGCAGTTCTTC
d_call: TRBD2; v_call: TRBV11-2; clone_size: -; j_call: TRBJ2-7; cdr3_aa: CASTPGSGGYEQYF; cdr3_nt: TGTGCCAGCACCCCGGGAAGCGGGGGCTACGAGCAGTACTTC
d_call: TRBD2; v_call: TRBV7-9; clone_size: -; j_call: TRBJ2-1; cdr3_aa: CASSHTSRLGGSYNEQFF; cdr3_nt: TGTGCCAGCAGCCACACTTCTCGACTCGGCGGGAGCTACAATGAGCAGTTCTTC
d_call: TRBD2; v_call: TRBV2; clone_size: -; j_call: TRBJ2-5; cdr3_aa: CASSEGLAGGQETQYF; cdr3_nt: TGTGCCAGCAGTGAAGGGCTAGCGGGGGGGCAAGAGACCCAGTACTTC